This T cell receptor beta chain was identified during a study of blood T cell repertoires in COVID-19. Germline V gives CDR1 MDHEN, CDR2 SYDVKM. Trimming cost V 2 bases and J 4 bases; bases outside gene matches: 7. The CDR3 is made up of 15 amino acids. Sequencing used immunoSEQ multiplex PCR; TCRdb keeps in-frame clones, though not all of them. Altogether roughly 15,000 clones are present, around four fifths being singletons, with the ten largest covering 21%. The chain recombines TRBV28 with TRBJ2-7, with TRBD2 matching 8 bases. Sequencing used peripheral blood. The clonotype comes from a man at least 80 years old with active COVID-19. This CDR3 reads CASSLGPSGRYEQYF. The DNA of the CDR3 is TGTGCCAGCAGTTTAGGGCCTAGCGGGCGTTACGAGCAGTACTTC.